These 13 T cell receptor beta chains came from one sample sequenced in a study of T cells in Graves' hyperthyroidism and ophthalmopathy. TCR beta CDR3 regions were amplified from RNA transcripts. Primed by the HTBI set, a first-round RT-PCR was run on the TCR CDR3. TCRdb redid the calling of the multiplex PCR reads with MiXCR, one entry per CDR3 protein. The table records 300,000 to 450,000 distinct CDR3 sequences, about 15% of them present only once. The sample consisted of blood. Source of these receptors: a woman in her twenties or thirties with Graves' ophthalmopathy.

The genes are TRBV7-3 and TRBJ2-7, with TRBD2 as a possible D gene (7 bases). The V and J ends lost 3 bases and 8 bases respectively, with 11 bases between them. This CDR3 has 12 amino acids. Germline V gene sequence: CDR1 SGHTA, CDR2 FQGTGA. The CDR3, as DNA: TGTGCCAGCAGCTTCGTCGGGGGGCAGCAGTACTTC. Its translation is CASSFVGGQQYF. The full variable domain, completed using reference TRBV7-3 and TRBJ2-7, is GAGVSQTPSNKVTEKGKYVELRCDPISGHTALYWYRQSLGQGPEFLIYFQGTGAADDSGLPNDRFFAVRPEGSVSTLKIQRTERGDSAVYLCASSFVGGQQYFGPGTRLTVT.

This clonotype has at least ten counts. The rearrangement uses TRBV20-1 and TRBJ2-1; the match to TRBD2 covers 7 bases. V lost 5 bases, J lost 6 bases, and 13 bases stayed unmatched. The CDR3 covers 15 residues. Germline CDR1 reads DFQATT; CDR2 reads SNEGSKA (reference sequence). CDR3 sequence (DNA): TGCAGTGCTGCCCGGGGTAATAGCGGGCCCAATGAGCAGTTCTTC. Its protein product is CSAARGNSGPNEQFF.

This clonotype was counted ten times or more. The DNA for the CDR3 is TGTGCCAGCAGCTCGCCGGGCCTAGAGACCCAGTACTTC. Its protein product is CASSSPGLETQYF. J is TRBJ2-5 and V is TRBV28; D remains unclear. The V end was cut by 6 bases, the J end by 4 bases, with 12 bases between. There are 13 residues in the CDR3. From germline, CDR1 is MDHEN and CDR2 SYDVKM.

The J gene is TRBJ2-7, the V gene TRBV12-3 or TRBV12-4; 14 nucleotides match TRBD2. This CDR3 has 19 residues. V shed 3 bases, J shed 2 bases, and the junction held 12 bases outside the gene matches. DNA for the CDR3: TGTGCCAGCAGTTTTAGCATTCCGGGACTAGCGGGGGCGACCTACGAGCAGTACTTC. Its protein product is CASSFSIPGLAGATYEQYF.

The sample holds many counts of this clonotype. V is TRBV11-2 and J is TRBJ2-2, with D uncertain. The germline V and J ends were trimmed by 0 bases and 8 bases, with 7 bases remaining between them. Germline V gene data show CDR1 as SGHAT and CDR2 as FQNNGV. There are 13 residues in the CDR3. The CDR3 region has the DNA TGTGCCAGCAGCTTAGACTTAGGAGGGGAGCTGTTTTTT. Its translation is CASSLDLGGELFF.

Turning to this clonotype: The junction departs from germline at one end; a sequencing error may be responsible. This sequence joins TRBV5-6 and TRBJ2-1; no clear D. Germline-derived CDR1 and CDR2 are SGHDT and YYEEEE. The CDR3 is 11 amino acids. The CDR3 here is CASSLTNDQFF. The CDR3 nucleotides read TGTGCCAGCAGCTTGACAAATGATCAGTTCTTC.

This clonotype was seen repeatedly, ten times or more. The CDR3 spells CASSPLAGTAGELFF. CDR3 bases: TGTGCCAGCTCACCACTTGCAGGGACGGCCGGGGAGCTGTTTTTT. The V gene is TRBV18, the J gene TRBJ2-2; D could derive from TRBD1 or TRBD2 (5 bases each). Between the trimmed V and J ends, which lost 1 base and 6 bases, there was a span of 12 bases. The CDR3 sequence is 15 residues long. Germline CDR1 is KGHSH and CDR2 is LQKENI.

The table lists this clonotype with many counts. The chain has TRBV20-1 and TRBJ1-1; D is unresolved. This CDR3 contains 17 residues. V was cut by 0 bases and J by 0 bases, with 17 bases left in between. Germline V CDR1 and CDR2: DFQATT, SNEGSKA (reference sequence). The CDR3 loop is CSARDIRINIMNTEAFF. Written as DNA, the CDR3 is TGCAGTGCTAGAGATATAAGGATTAATATAATGAACACTGAAGCTTTCTTT.

This clonotype was detected ten times or more. The chain recombines TRBV29-1 with TRBJ1-6, with D uncertain. Deletions cut 4 bases from V and 0 bases from J, with 7 bases between. CDR3 length equals 14 residues. Germline V gene lookup returns CDR1 SQVTM and CDR2 ANQGSEA. The CDR3 loop is CSVATASYNSPLHF. DNA for the CDR3: TGCAGCGTTGCGACGGCCTCCTATAATTCACCCCTCCACTTT. Supplemented by reference TRBV29-1 and TRBJ1-6, the full variable domain reads SAVISQKPSRDICQRGTSLTIQCQVDSQVTMMFWYRQQPGQSLTLIATANQGSEATYESGFVIDKFPISRPNLTFSTLTVSNMSPEDSSIYLCSVATASYNSPLHFGNGTRLTVT.

There are many counts of this clonotype. One base away lies a much larger clone, so this may be a sequencing read error. The CDR3 here is CASFAPGLSDTQYF. The DNA of the CDR3 is TGTGCCAGCTTCGCCCCCGGTTTATCAGATACGCAGTATTTT. This chain links TRBV28 with TRBJ2-3; the D is unclear. The V gene's germline CDR1 is MDHEN and CDR2 SYDVKM. The V gene lost 8 bases and the J gene lost 4 bases, with 16 bases spanning the gap. This CDR3 is built from 14 residues.

This clonotype has a count of ten or more. The J gene is TRBJ1-5, the V gene TRBV7-2; 8 bases fit TRBD1. The V and J ends lost 4 bases and 6 bases, in that order; junction bases with no gene match: 8. Germline-derived CDR1 and CDR2 are SGHTA and FQGNSA. The CDR3 runs to 15 residues. Written as DNA, the CDR3 is TGTGCCAGCAGCTCCGGGGACAGGAAGGGTCAGCCCCAGCATTTT. Translation gives CASSSGDRKGQPQHF.

The table lists this clonotype with many counts. The gene calls are TRBV15 and TRBJ1-1; no definite D call. The germline V and J ends were trimmed by 7 bases and 0 bases, with 9 bases remaining between them. This CDR3 is 13 amino acids long. In germline, CDR1 is LNHNV, CDR2 YYDKDF (reference sequence). The CDR3 nucleotides are TGTGCCACCACTTGGGGAATGAACACTGAAGCTTTCTTT. Translation: CATTWGMNTEAFF.

This clonotype is a singleton in its sample. This may be a read error: a much more frequent sequence differs by one nucleotide. The chain carries TRBV5-6 and TRBJ2-1; D possibly corresponds to TRBD1 (5 bases). Trimming pared 0 bases from V and 3 bases from J, leaving 10 bases between. There are 15 residues in the CDR3. Germline loops: CDR1 SGHDT, CDR2 YYEEEE. CDR3 sequence reads: CASSLADRDYNEQFF. In nucleotides, the CDR3 is TGTGCCAGCAGCTTGGCCGACAGAGACTACAATGAGCAGTTCTTC.